This section outlines one T cell receptor (beta chain) sequence together with its context. This sample stems from a study of T cell changes during pregnancy in multiple sclerosis. Clones were sequenced by immunoSEQ multiplex PCR, and TCRdb holds only the in-frame ones, with some missing. The data contain some 80,000 clones, about 94% of them singletons. Germline V gives CDR1 MNHEY, CDR2 SVGAGI. Between the trimmed V and J ends, which lost 0 bases and 0 bases, there was a span of 11 bases. The CDR3 loop spans 16 amino acids. The sequence derives from a female donor with multiple sclerosis, enrolled in a pregnancy study. The chain joins TRBV6-5 to TRBJ1-1; weak D call: TRBD1 (5 bases). The material sequenced was peripheral blood, taken in the third trimester of pregnancy. CDR3 bases: TGTGCCAGCAGTTACTCGAGTGGGGCTCTGAACACTGAAGCTTTCTTT. This gives the protein CASSYSSGALNTEAFF.